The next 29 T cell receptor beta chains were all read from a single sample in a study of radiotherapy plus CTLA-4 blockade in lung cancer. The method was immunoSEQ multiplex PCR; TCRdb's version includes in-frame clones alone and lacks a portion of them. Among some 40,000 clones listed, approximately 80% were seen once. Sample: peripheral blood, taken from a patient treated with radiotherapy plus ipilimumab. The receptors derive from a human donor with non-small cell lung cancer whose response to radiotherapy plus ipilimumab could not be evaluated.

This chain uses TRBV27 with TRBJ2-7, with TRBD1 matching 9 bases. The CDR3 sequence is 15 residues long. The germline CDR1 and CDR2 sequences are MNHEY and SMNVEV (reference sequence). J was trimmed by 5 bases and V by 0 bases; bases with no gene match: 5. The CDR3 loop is CASSLSGTGIHEQYF. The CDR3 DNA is TGTGCCAGCAGTTTATCGGGGACAGGGATCCACGAGCAGTACTTC.

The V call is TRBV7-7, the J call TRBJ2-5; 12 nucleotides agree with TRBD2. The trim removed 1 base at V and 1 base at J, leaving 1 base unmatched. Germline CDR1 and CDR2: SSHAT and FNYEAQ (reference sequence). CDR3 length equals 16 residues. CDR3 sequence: CASSLGGLAGQETQYF. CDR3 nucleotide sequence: TGTGCCAGCAGCTTAGGGGGACTAGCGGGCCAAGAGACCCAGTACTTC.

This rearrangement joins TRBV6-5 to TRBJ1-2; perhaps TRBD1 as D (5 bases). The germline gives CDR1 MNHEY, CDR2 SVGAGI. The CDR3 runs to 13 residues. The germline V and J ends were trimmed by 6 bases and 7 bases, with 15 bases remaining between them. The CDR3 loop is CASREQGALGYTF. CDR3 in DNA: TGTGCCAGCAGAGAGCAAGGGGCGCTTGGCTACACCTTC.

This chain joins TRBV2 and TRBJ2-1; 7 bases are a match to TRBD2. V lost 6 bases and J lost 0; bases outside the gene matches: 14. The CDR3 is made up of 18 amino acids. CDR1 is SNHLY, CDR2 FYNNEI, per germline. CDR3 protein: CASRGGVERGGSYNEQFF. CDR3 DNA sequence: TGTGCCAGCAGGGGGGGAGTTGAGCGGGGTGGCTCCTACAATGAGCAGTTCTTC.

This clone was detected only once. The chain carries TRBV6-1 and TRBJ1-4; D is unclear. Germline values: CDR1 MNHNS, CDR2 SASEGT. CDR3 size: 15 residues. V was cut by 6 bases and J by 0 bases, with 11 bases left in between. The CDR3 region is CASRESDATNEKLFF. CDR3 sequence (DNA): TGTGCCAGCAGAGAATCAGATGCAACTAATGAAAAACTGTTTTTT.

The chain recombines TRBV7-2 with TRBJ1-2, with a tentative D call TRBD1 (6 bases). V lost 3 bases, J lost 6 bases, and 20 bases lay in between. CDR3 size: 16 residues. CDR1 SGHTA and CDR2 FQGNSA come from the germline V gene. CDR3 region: CASSFSGDTRTDGYTF. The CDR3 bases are TGTGCCAGCAGCTTCAGTGGGGACACAAGGACGGATGGCTACACCTTC. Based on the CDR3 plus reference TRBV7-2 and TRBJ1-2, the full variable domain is GAGVSQSPSNKVTEKGKDVELRCDPISGHTALYWYRQSLGQGLEFLIYFQGNSAPDKSGLPSDRFSAERTGGSVSTLTIQRTQQEDSAVYLCASSFSGDTRTDGYTFGSGTRLTVV.

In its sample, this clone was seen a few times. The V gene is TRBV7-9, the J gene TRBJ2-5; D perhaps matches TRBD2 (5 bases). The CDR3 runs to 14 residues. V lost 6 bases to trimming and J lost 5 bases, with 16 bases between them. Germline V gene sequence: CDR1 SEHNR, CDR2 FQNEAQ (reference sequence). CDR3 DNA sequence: TGTGCCAGCAGATTGTTGGGAGTGTCGGAGACCCAGTACTTC. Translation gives CASRLLGVSETQYF.

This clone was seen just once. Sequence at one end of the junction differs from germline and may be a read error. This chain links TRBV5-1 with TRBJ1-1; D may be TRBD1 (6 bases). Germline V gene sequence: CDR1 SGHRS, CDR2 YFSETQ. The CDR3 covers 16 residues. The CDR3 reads CASSLEGRGMNAEAFF. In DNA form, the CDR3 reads TGCGCCAGCAGCTTGGAAGGGAGGGGGATGAACGCTGAAGCTTTCTTT.

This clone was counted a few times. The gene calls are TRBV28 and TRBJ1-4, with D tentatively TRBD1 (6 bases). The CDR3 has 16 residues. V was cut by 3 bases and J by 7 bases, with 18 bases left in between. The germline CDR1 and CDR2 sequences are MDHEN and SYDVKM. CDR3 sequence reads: CASSLGGGMGREKLFF. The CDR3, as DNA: TGTGCCAGCAGTTTGGGGGGGGGCATGGGGCGTGAAAAACTGTTTTTT.

In DNA, the CDR3 is TGTGCCAGCAGCGCTAACAGAGACGAGCAGTACTTC. Its protein is CASSANRDEQYF. The chain combines TRBV5-4 with TRBJ2-7; no clear D. The germline gives CDR1 SGHNT, CDR2 YYREEE (reference sequence). The CDR3 spans 12 residues. V was cut by 4 bases and J by 5 bases, with 10 bases left in between.

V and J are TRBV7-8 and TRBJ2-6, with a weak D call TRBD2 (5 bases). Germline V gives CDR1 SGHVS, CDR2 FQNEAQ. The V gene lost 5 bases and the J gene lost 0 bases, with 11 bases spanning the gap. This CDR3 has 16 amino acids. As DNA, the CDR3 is TGTGCCAGCAGCGAGAGGGTTAGCTCTGGGGCCAACGTCCTGACTTTC. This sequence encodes CASSERVSSGANVLTF.

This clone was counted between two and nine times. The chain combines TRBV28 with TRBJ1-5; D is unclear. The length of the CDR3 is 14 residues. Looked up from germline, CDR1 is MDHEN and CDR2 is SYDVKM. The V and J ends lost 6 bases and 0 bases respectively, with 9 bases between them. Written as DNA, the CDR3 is TGTGCCAGCAGCTGGAGGTATAGCAATCAGCCCCAGCATTTT. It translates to CASSWRYSNQPQHF. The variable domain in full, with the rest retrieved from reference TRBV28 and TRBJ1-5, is DVKVTQSSRYLVKRTGEKVFLECVQDMDHENMFWYRQDPGLGLRLIYFSYDVKMKEKGDIPEGYSVSREKKERFSLILESASTNQTSMYLCASSWRYSNQPQHFGDGTRLSIL.

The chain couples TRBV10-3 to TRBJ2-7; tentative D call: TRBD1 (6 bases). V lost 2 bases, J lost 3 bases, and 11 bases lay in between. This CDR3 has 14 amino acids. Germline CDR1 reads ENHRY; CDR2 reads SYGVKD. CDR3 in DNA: TGTGCCATCAGTGAGCCAGGACAGCTCTACGAGCAGTACTTC. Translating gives CAISEPGQLYEQYF.

CDR3 DNA sequence: TGTGCCAGCAGTTTATTTGCAGGAGATACGCAGTATTTT. This sequence encodes CASSLFAGDTQYF. The chain has TRBV27 and TRBJ2-3; D not resolved. V was trimmed by 1 base and J by 5 bases, leaving 7 bases between them. This CDR3 has 13 amino acids. The germline V gene encodes CDR1 MNHEY and CDR2 SMNVEV (reference sequence).

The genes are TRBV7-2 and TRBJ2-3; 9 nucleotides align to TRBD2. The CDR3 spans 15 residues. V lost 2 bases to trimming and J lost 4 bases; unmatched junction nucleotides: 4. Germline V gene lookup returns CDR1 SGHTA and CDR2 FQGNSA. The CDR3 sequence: CASSLPSGMADTQYF. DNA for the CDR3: TGTGCCAGCAGCTTACCTAGCGGGATGGCAGATACGCAGTATTTT.

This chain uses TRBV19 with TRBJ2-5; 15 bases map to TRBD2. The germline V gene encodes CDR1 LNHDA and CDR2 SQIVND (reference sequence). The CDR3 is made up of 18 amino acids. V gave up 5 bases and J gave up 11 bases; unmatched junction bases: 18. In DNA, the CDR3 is TGTGCCAGTAGTGTGGGGACTAGCGGGGGGATACGACTGGCGGAGCAGTACTTC. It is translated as CASSVGTSGGIRLAEQYF.

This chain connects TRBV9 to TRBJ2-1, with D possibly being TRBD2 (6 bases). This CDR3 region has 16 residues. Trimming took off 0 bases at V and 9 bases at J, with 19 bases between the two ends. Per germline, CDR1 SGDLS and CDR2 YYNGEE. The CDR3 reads CASSVASWRGGSEQFF. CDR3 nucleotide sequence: TGTGCCAGCAGCGTAGCGTCATGGAGGGGCGGTAGTGAGCAGTTCTTC.

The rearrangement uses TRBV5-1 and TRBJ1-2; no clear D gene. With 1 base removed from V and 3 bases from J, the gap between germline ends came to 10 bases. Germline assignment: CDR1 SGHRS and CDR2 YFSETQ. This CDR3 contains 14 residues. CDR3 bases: TGCGCCAGCAGCTTGTCGGGTTTGGACTATGGCTACACCTTC. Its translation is CASSLSGLDYGYTF.

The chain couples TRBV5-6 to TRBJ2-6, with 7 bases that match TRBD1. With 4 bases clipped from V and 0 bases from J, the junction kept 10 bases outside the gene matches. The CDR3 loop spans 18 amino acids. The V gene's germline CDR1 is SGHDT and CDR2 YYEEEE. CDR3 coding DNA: TGTGCCAGCAGCGATTTGAGGGACAGCGTCTCTGGGGCCAACGTCCTGACTTTC. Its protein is CASSDLRDSVSGANVLTF.

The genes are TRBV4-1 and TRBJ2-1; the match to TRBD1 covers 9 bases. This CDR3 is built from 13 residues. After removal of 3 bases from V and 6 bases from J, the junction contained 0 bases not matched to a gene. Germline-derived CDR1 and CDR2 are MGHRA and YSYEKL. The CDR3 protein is CASSQTGGNEQFF. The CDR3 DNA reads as TGCGCCAGCAGCCAGACAGGGGGCAATGAGCAGTTCTTC.

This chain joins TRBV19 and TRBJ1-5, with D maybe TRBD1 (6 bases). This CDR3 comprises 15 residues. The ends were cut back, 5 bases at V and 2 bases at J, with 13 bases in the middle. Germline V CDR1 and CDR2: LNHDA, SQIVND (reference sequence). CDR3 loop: CASSVGTRRNQPQHF. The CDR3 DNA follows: TGTGCCAGTAGTGTTGGGACACGACGCAATCAGCCCCAGCATTTT.

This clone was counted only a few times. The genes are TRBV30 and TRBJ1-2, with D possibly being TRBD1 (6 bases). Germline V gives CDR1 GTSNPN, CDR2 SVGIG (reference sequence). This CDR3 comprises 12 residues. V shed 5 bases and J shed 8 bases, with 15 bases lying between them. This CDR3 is CAWGGQRWGYTF. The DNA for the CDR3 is TGTGCCTGGGGAGGACAGAGGTGGGGCTACACCTTC.

The CDR3 nucleotides are TGCGCCAGCAGCTCCGGACAGGGTTTTTACTCTGGAAACACCATATATTTT. Amino acid sequence: CASSSGQGFYSGNTIYF. V is TRBV5-1 and J is TRBJ1-3; 8 bases map to TRBD1. The CDR3 length is 17 residues. V dropped 3 bases and J dropped 0; count of bases not matched to a gene: 8. Looked up from germline, CDR1 is SGHRS and CDR2 is YFSETQ.

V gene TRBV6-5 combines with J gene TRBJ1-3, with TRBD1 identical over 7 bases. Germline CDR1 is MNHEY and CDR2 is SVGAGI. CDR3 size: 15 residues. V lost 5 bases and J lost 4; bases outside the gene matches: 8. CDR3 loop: CASSADRVNGNTIYF. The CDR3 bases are TGTGCCAGCAGTGCCGACAGGGTGAACGGAAACACCATATATTTT.

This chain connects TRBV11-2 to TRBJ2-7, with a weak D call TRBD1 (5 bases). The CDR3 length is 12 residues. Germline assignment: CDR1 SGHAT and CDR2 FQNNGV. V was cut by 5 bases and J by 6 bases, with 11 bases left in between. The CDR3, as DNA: TGTGCCAGCAGCACGACAGTAACCGAGCAGTACTTC. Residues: CASSTTVTEQYF.

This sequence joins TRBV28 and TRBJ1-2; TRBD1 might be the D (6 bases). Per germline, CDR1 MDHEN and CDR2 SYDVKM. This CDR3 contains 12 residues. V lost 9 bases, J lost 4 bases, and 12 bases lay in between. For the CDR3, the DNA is TGTGCCAGTCAAACAGGGCTCTATGGCTACACCTTC. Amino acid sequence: CASQTGLYGYTF.

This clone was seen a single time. The CDR3 is CAAAQNYGYTF. CDR3 nucleotide sequence: TGTGCCGCCGCACAAAATTATGGCTACACCTTC. This chain joins TRBV28 and TRBJ1-2; D not resolved. Trimming removed 11 bases at V and 5 bases at J, with 12 bases between. The CDR3 covers 11 residues. CDR1 is MDHEN, CDR2 SYDVKM, per germline.

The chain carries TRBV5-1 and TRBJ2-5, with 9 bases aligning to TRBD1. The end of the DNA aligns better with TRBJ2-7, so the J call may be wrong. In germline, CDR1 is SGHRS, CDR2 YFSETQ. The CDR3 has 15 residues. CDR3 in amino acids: CASSPRDRVSYEQYF. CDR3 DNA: TGCGCCAGCAGCCCCCGGGACAGGGTCTCCTACGAGCAGTACTTC.

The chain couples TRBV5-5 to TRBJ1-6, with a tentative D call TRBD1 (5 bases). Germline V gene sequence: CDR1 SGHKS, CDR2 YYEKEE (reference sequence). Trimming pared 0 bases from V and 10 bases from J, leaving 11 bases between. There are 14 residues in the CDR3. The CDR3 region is CASSLAGARSPLHF. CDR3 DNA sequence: TGTGCCAGCAGCTTGGCTGGGGCGCGATCACCCCTCCACTTT.